The clone carrying this T cell receptor beta chain was observed many times. This entry belongs to a study of T cells in Graves' hyperthyroidism and ophthalmopathy. CDR1 and CDR2 (germline): LNHNV, YYDKDF (reference sequence). Trimming took off 0 bases at V and 1 base at J, with 12 bases between the two ends. The CDR3 totals 16 residues. RNA transcripts yielded amplified TCR beta CDR3 regions. First-round RT-PCR with HTBI primers amplified the TCR CDR3 region. TCRdb re-called the multiplex PCR reads through MiXCR, storing one row per CDR3 protein. The profile shows about 280,000 distinct CDR3 sequences, around a quarter of them singletons.

The rearrangement links TRBV15 to TRBJ1-1, with TRBD1 as a possible D gene (6 bases). The receptor was isolated from a man in his forties with Graves' hyperthyroidism that later progressed to Graves' ophthalmopathy. Sequencing was carried out using blood. CDR3 sequence: CATSRDPGEENTEAFF. The CDR3 nucleotides read TGTGCCACCAGCAGAGATCCAGGGGAGGAGAACACTGAAGCTTTCTTT.